The T cell receptor beta chain under discussion was sequenced for a study of cytomegalovirus exposure and HLA in healthy donors. Study conclusions and caveats: Most TCR sequences were uncommon, yet certain public TCRs appeared in many donors. Cytomegalovirus-associated TCR beta chains were listed, numbering 150 to 200.

In the case of this clone: The target antigen is unknown.

Assay: immunoSEQ multiplex PCR; the TCRdb copy retains only in-frame clones and omits some. In the table there are 120,000 or so clones, around nine tenths of which are singletons. The sequenced sample consisted of PBMCs. The sequence derives from a woman under 30 in good health and CMV-seronegative.

CDR3 residues: CASSSGGSEQETQYF. For the CDR3, the DNA is TGCGCCAGTTCGTCCGGGGGAAGTGAACAAGAGACCCAGTACTTC. V and J are TRBV10-1 and TRBJ2-5, with a possible D match to TRBD2 (6 bases). Trimming removed 9 bases at V and 2 bases at J, with 19 bases between. The CDR3 contains 15 residues. Germline CDR1 is WNHNN and CDR2 is SYGVQD (reference sequence).